This entry is about one T cell receptor (beta chain). Per-sample yields of isolated PBMCs were at least 6 million. This entry belongs to a study of blood T cells in healthy people across ages. Combining a sample-barcoded 5' primer with a J-beta primer mix, a second PCR ran for roughly 6 to 11 cycles. The template-switch adaptor was a 5' adaptor with 12 random nucleotides. It tagged each cDNA molecule. Per-sample output comprised a minimum of 2.5 million paired-end reads containing CDR3. TCRdb passed the 5' RACE reads through MiXCR, listing each CDR3 protein once. The table includes about 620,000 distinct CDR3 sequences, roughly half detected once. Sequenced material: blood. The TCR sequence derives from a woman older than 75 in good health.

CDR3 in DNA: TGTGCCAGCATTGGGGAGCGAAGCAGGGAGTTCTTC. As protein: CASIGERSREFF. The chain combines TRBV2 with TRBJ2-1, with D perhaps being TRBD1 or TRBD2 (5 bases each). The V gene's germline CDR1 is SNHLY and CDR2 FYNNEI. Trimming cost V 7 bases and J 14 bases, with 18 bases left between them. The CDR3 has 12 amino acids.